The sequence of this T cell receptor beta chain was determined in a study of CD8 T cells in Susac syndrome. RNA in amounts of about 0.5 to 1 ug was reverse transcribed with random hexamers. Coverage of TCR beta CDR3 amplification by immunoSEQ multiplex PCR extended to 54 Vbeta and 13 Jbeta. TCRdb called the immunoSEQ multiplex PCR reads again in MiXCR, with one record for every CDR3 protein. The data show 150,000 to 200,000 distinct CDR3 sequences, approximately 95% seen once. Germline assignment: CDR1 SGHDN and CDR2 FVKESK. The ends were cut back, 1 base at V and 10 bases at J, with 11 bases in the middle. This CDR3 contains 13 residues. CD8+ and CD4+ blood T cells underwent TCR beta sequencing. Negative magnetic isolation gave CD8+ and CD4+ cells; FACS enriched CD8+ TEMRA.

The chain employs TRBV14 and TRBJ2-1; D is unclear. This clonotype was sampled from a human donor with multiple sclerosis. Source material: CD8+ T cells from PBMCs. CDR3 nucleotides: TGTGCCAGCAGCCAAGTATCAGCACCGGAGCAGTTCTTC. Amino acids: CASSQVSAPEQFF.